This entry lists 25 T cell receptor beta chains sequenced from one sample in a study of CD8+ T cells in alopecia areata. cDNA serving as the sequencing template came from extracted, reverse transcribed RNA. TCRdb's copy holds only in-frame clones and misses some; the assay was immunoSEQ multiplex PCR. In the table there are over 150,000 clones, around three fifths of which are singletons. Treatment described: oral pan-JAK inhibitor, 5-10 mg twice daily. The source was CD4+ T cells sorted from blood, collected at week 24, from a patient treated with tofacitinib. Source of these receptors: a human donor with alopecia areata.

The rearrangement joins TRBV13 to TRBJ2-7, with D perhaps TRBD1 (6 bases). The CDR3 consists of 17 residues. With 2 bases removed from V and 3 bases from J, the gap between germline ends came to 20 bases. CDR1 is PRHDT, CDR2 FYEKMQ, per germline (reference sequence). DNA for the CDR3: TGTGCCAGCAGCTTACGATCTAAGCCCGACAGGAGCTACGAGCAGTACTTC. Its translation is CASSLRSKPDRSYEQYF.

This clone was found many times. This chain links TRBV9 with TRBJ2-2, with 10 bases matching TRBD1. This CDR3 has 14 amino acids. V shed 4 bases and J 7 bases; nucleotides not matched to a gene: 4. Germline CDR1 and CDR2: SGDLS and YYNGEE. CDR3 residues: CASSLTGGSGELFF. CDR3 DNA sequence: TGTGCCAGCAGCTTGACAGGGGGCAGCGGGGAGCTGTTTTTT. The full variable domain, with the rest looked up from reference TRBV9 and TRBJ2-2, is DSGVTQTPKHLITATGQRVTLRCSPRSGDLSVYWYQQSLDQGLQFLIQYYNGEERAKGNILERFSAQQFPDLHSELNLSSLELGDSALYFCASSLTGGSGELFFGEGSRLTVL.

The V gene is TRBV9, the J gene TRBJ2-3; D ambiguous. V lost 3 bases to trimming and J lost 1 base, with 3 bases between them. The CDR3 covers 12 residues. Germline lookup yields CDR1 SGDLS and CDR2 YYNGEE. The CDR3 loop is CASSGGTDTQYF. The CDR3, as DNA: TGTGCCAGCAGCGGAGGCACAGATACGCAGTATTTT. Full variable domain (outside the CDR3, taken from reference TRBV9 and TRBJ2-3): DSGVTQTPKHLITATGQRVTLRCSPRSGDLSVYWYQQSLDQGLQFLIQYYNGEERAKGNILERFSAQQFPDLHSELNLSSLELGDSALYFCASSGGTDTQYFGPGTRLTVL.

This rearrangement joins TRBV18 to TRBJ2-1; D is ambiguous. Germline CDR1 is KGHSH and CDR2 is LQKENI. This CDR3 comprises 13 residues. The V and J ends lost 6 bases and 9 bases respectively, with 15 bases between them. As DNA, the CDR3 is TGTGCCAGCTCCTTCAATGAGGCGAGTGAGCAGTTCTTC. Translation: CASSFNEASEQFF. Variable domain in full (rest from reference TRBV18 and TRBJ2-1): NAGVMQNPRHLVRRRGQEARLRCSPMKGHSHVYWYRQLPEEGLKFMVYLQKENIIDESGMPKERFSAEFPKEGPSILRIQQVVRGDSAAYFCASSFNEASEQFFGPGTRLTVL.

There are a few counts of this clone. J is TRBJ2-3 and V is TRBV7-3, with D possibly TRBD2 on 6 matching bases. The CDR3 is made up of 17 amino acids. The germline V gene has CDR1 SGHTA and CDR2 FQGTGA. Between the trimmed V and J ends, which lost 1 base and 0 bases, there was a span of 14 bases. The CDR3 is CASSLIPGAISTDTQYF. The CDR3 DNA reads as TGTGCCAGCAGCTTAATCCCGGGAGCCATTAGCACAGATACGCAGTATTTT.

CDR3 sequence reads: CAWARDSNQPQHF. CDR3 sequence (DNA): TGTGCCTGGGCACGGGACAGCAATCAGCCCCAGCATTTT. V gene TRBV30 combines with J gene TRBJ1-5, with a weak D call TRBD1 (5 bases). CDR1 and CDR2 (germline): GTSNPN, SVGIG (reference sequence). The CDR3 extends over 13 amino acids. The V and J ends lost 5 bases and 1 base respectively, with 9 bases between them.

The chain employs TRBV30 and TRBJ1-1; tentative D call: TRBD1 (6 bases). Trimming took 0 bases from V and 5 from J, leaving 13 bases between them. The CDR3 runs to 14 residues. The germline V gene encodes CDR1 GTSNPN and CDR2 SVGIG (reference sequence). In DNA, the CDR3 is TGTGCCTGGAGTGTACGGGGGCGCAGGACTGAAGCTTTCTTT. Residues: CAWSVRGRRTEAFF.

The chain employs TRBV30 and TRBJ2-2; tentatively, D is TRBD1 (6 bases). CDR1 and CDR2 (germline): GTSNPN, SVGIG (reference sequence). V lost 4 bases and J 2 bases, leaving 11 bases between the germline ends. The CDR3 loop spans 14 amino acids. The CDR3 sequence: CAWIPGQNTGELFF. The CDR3 DNA reads as TGTGCCTGGATACCGGGACAAAACACCGGGGAGCTGTTTTTT.

J is TRBJ1-1 and V is TRBV29-1, with a possible D match to TRBD1 (6 bases). This CDR3 is 13 amino acids long. V gave up 7 bases and J gave up 3 bases, with 15 bases separating them. CDR1 is SQVTM and CDR2 is ANQGSEA in the germline V gene. The CDR3 region is CSAKQGSDTEAFF. The CDR3 coding sequence is TGCAGCGCTAAACAGGGTTCTGACACTGAAGCTTTCTTT.

This chain uses TRBV6-1 with TRBJ1-4; 8 bases line up with TRBD1. With 5 bases clipped from V and 7 bases from J, the junction kept 6 bases outside the gene matches. The CDR3 is made up of 14 amino acids. The V gene's germline CDR1 is MNHNS and CDR2 SASEGT. CDR3 DNA: TGTGCCAGCAGTCAAGGACAGGGTGGTGAAAAACTGTTTTTT. As protein: CASSQGQGGEKLFF.

The rearrangement joins TRBV29-1 to TRBJ2-5; D assignment may be TRBD1 or TRBD2 (5 bases each). Germline assignment: CDR1 SQVTM and CDR2 ANQGSEA. The CDR3 consists of 14 residues. V was trimmed by 2 bases and J by 11 bases, leaving 21 bases between them. The CDR3 bases are TGCAGCGTTGAAATGGGGCGGACGGGAACTATGCAGTACTTC. Translated, it gives CSVEMGRTGTMQYF.

The chain couples TRBV29-1 to TRBJ2-2; no clear D. The length of the CDR3 is 11 residues. CDR1 is SQVTM, CDR2 ANQGSEA, per germline. Between the trimmed V and J ends, which lost 7 bases and 6 bases, there was a span of 9 bases. DNA of the CDR3: TGCAGCGGAAGGATAGCCGGGGAGCTGTTTTTT. Translated, it gives CSGRIAGELFF.

This chain connects TRBV10-3 to TRBJ2-5, with D hard to call. Germline V lookup: CDR1 ENHRY, CDR2 SYGVKD. Deletions cut 4 bases from V and 2 bases from J, with 5 bases between. This CDR3 has 12 amino acids. CDR3 residues: CAISVEQETQYF. CDR3 nucleotide sequence: TGTGCCATCAGTGTGGAACAAGAGACCCAGTACTTC.

V usage is TRBV5-1 and J usage is TRBJ2-2, with a possible D match to TRBD2 (6 bases). The germline V gene encodes CDR1 SGHRS and CDR2 YFSETQ. V lost 1 base, J lost 1 base, and 8 bases lay in between. This CDR3 contains 15 residues. The CDR3 bases are TGCGCCAGCAGCTTGTGGGGGGAGAACACCGGGGAGCTGTTTTTT. It encodes CASSLWGENTGELFF.

This chain links TRBV29-1 with TRBJ2-1; D gene unclear. The CDR3 is made up of 14 amino acids. The germline CDR1 and CDR2 sequences are SQVTM and ANQGSEA. V lost 8 bases, J lost 0 bases, and 14 bases lay in between. For the CDR3, the DNA is TGCAGCTCCTCTTGGGATTACTCCTACAATGAGCAGTTCTTC. Its translation is CSSSWDYSYNEQFF.

The chain couples TRBV9 to TRBJ1-4; D possibly corresponds to TRBD1 (6 bases). Trimming left V 6 bases short and J 7 bases short, with 16 bases between. Germline V gene lookup returns CDR1 SGDLS and CDR2 YYNGEE. The length of the CDR3 is 14 residues. CDR3 in amino acids: CASTPGAHGEKLFF. In nucleotides, the CDR3 is TGTGCCAGCACCCCAGGGGCTCACGGTGAAAAACTGTTTTTT.

This chain links TRBV6-1 with TRBJ2-2, with D tentatively TRBD1 (6 bases). The CDR3 is 13 residues long. The ends were cut back, 8 bases at V and 2 bases at J, with 9 bases in the middle. Germline V lookup: CDR1 MNHNS, CDR2 SASEGT. The CDR3 protein is CASRDINTGELFF. CDR3 nucleotide sequence: TGTGCCAGCCGGGACATTAACACCGGGGAGCTGTTTTTT.

This clone was detected only a few times. The CDR3 sequence: CASSLGIPRGIQYF. In DNA, the CDR3 is TGTGCCAGCAGCTTGGGAATTCCCCGTGGCATTCAGTACTTC. The chain combines TRBV5-6 with TRBJ2-4, with D uncertain. Trimming cost V 0 bases and J 9 bases, with 13 bases left between them. The CDR3 spans 14 residues. The germline V gene encodes CDR1 SGHDT and CDR2 YYEEEE. The full variable domain, completed using reference TRBV5-6 and TRBJ2-4, is DAGVTQSPTHLIKTRGQQVTLRCSPKSGHDTVSWYQQALGQGPQFIFQYYEEEERQRGNFPDRFSGHQFPNYSSELNVNALLLGDSALYLCASSLGIPRGIQYFGAGTRLSVL.

The gene calls are TRBV2 and TRBJ1-1, with no clear D. V was shortened by 0 bases and J by 1 base, with 9 bases between the two germline ends. The CDR3 runs 15 residues. Germline-derived CDR1 and CDR2 are SNHLY and FYNNEI. The CDR3 loop reads CASSEARTSNTEAFF. CDR3 in DNA: TGTGCCAGCAGTGAAGCCAGAACCTCGAACACTGAAGCTTTCTTT.

The chain joins TRBV2 to TRBJ2-5; D is unclear. Germline V gene lookup returns CDR1 SNHLY and CDR2 FYNNEI. V was cut by 0 bases and J by 1 base, with 9 bases left in between. The CDR3 covers 15 residues. This CDR3 is CASSEATRAQETQYF. CDR3 coding DNA: TGTGCCAGCAGTGAAGCGACAAGGGCCCAAGAGACCCAGTACTTC.

This clone was found a few times. This chain uses TRBV18 with TRBJ2-3; D is ambiguous. The germline CDR1 and CDR2 sequences are KGHSH and LQKENI. The CDR3 is made up of 13 amino acids. V lost 3 bases and J 5 bases, leaving 9 bases between the germline ends. The CDR3 protein is CASSPGRRDTQYF. CDR3 nucleotides: TGTGCCAGCTCACCGGGCAGGAGAGATACGCAGTATTTT.

This clone was recorded many times. The chain uses TRBV19 and TRBJ2-5, with unresolved D. V was cut by 7 bases and J by 5 bases, with 17 bases left in between. From germline, CDR1 is LNHDA and CDR2 SQIVND (reference sequence). The CDR3 has 14 amino acids. The DNA of the CDR3 is TGTGCCAGTATGGGTACCGGATTTGCGGAGACCCAGTACTTC. This gives the protein CASMGTGFAETQYF.

The V call is TRBV15, the J call TRBJ1-5, with D possibly TRBD1 on 5 matching bases. Germline V gene data show CDR1 as LNHNV and CDR2 as YYDKDF (reference sequence). V was pared by 0 bases and J by 0 bases, with 9 bases between. This CDR3 region has 16 residues. The CDR3 region has the DNA TGTGCCACCAGCAGAGAGTTAGGGGCTAGCAATCAGCCCCAGCATTTT. Its translation is CATSRELGASNQPQHF. The full variable domain, in which reference TRBV15 and TRBJ1-5 provide the parts outside the CDR3, is DAMVIQNPRYQVTQFGKPVTLSCSQTLNHNVMYWYQQKSSQAPKLLFHYYDKDFNNEADTPDNFQSRRPNTSFCFLDIRSPGLGDTAMYLCATSRELGASNQPQHFGDGTRLSIL.

There are a few counts of this clone. The J gene is TRBJ2-7, the V gene TRBV29-1; D possibly corresponds to TRBD1 (6 bases). The CDR3 spans 13 residues. Trimming shortened V by 3 bases and J by 6 bases, and 15 bases separated the two germline ends. Germline CDR1 SQVTM, CDR2 ANQGSEA. As DNA, the CDR3 is TGCAGCGTTGAGAAGGGATCCAGGGGCGAGCAGTACTTC. Residues: CSVEKGSRGEQYF.

The table lists this clone with a few counts. This CDR3 is also generated by other DNA sequences in the sample. J is TRBJ2-5 and V is TRBV29-1; D perhaps matches TRBD2 (5 bases). This CDR3 is 11 amino acids long. Germline CDR1 SQVTM, CDR2 ANQGSEA. V dropped 6 bases and J dropped 5 bases, with 10 bases sitting between them. CDR3 loop: CSVGRGETQYF. The CDR3 region has the DNA TGCAGCGTAGGAAGAGGGGAGACCCAGTACTTC.